A selection of T cell receptor beta chains follows, all from one sample in a study of T cell responses to AZD1222 COVID-19 vaccine. The method was immunoSEQ multiplex PCR; TCRdb's version includes in-frame clones alone and lacks a portion of them. The sample includes over 100,000 clones, roughly 90% of them seen just once. The specimen was peripheral blood, collected on day 0 of AZD1222 vaccination. Receptors were obtained from an adult in good health. Each CDR3 is given with its conserved first and last residue. Fields, in order: clone size, J gene, D gene, V gene, CDR3 protein, CDR3 DNA. D genes are given only for firm matches. Clone size is given for some rows only: seen once, a few or many times, or a class if the clone is expanded.

.	TRBJ2-2	TRBD1	TRBV5-4	CASSLRGLRGELFF	TGTGCCAGCAGCTTGAGGGGGCTCAGAGGGGAGCTGTTTTTT
.	TRBJ2-7	TRBD1	TRBV3-1/TRBV3-2	CASSRGQADPYEQYF	TGTGCCAGCAGCAGGGGACAGGCGGACCCCTACGAGCAGTACTTC
.	TRBJ1-1	.	TRBV10-1	CASSEKLPGTMNTEAFF	TGCGCCAGCAGTGAGAAACTACCAGGGACGATGAACACTGAAGCTTTCTTT
once	TRBJ1-1	TRBD1	TRBV7-9	CASSQGGMSEAFF	TGTGCCAGCAGCCAGGGGGGGATGTCCGAAGCTTTCTTT
.	TRBJ1-2	.	TRBV14	CASSHPPAWEPSNYGYTF	TGTGCCAGCAGCCATCCCCCGGCGTGGGAGCCCTCTAACTATGGCTACACCTTC
.	TRBJ1-6	TRBD1	TRBV5-5	CASSPAPRGQDSPLHF	TGTGCCAGCAGCCCGGCCCCCAGGGGGCAGGATTCACCCCTCCACTTT
.	TRBJ2-7	TRBD2	TRBV28	CASSLLGATSGTYEQYF	TGTGCCAGCAGTTTACTCGGGGCCACTAGCGGTACCTACGAGCAGTACTTC
.	TRBJ1-5	.	TRBV19	CASTQRGYSNQPQHF	TGTGCCAGTACCCAGAGAGGATATAGCAATCAGCCCCAGCATTTT
.	TRBJ2-1	TRBD2	TRBV29-1	CSVYHPGTSGNNEQFF	TGCAGCGTGTACCACCCGGGAACTAGCGGAAACAATGAGCAGTTCTTC
few	TRBJ1-2	TRBD1	TRBV11-2	CATEMDRGFYGYTF	TGTGCCACCGAGATGGACAGGGGTTTCTATGGCTACACCTTC
.	TRBJ2-1	.	TRBV7-2	CASSPQGWPLNEQFF	TGTGCCAGCAGCCCGCAGGGTTGGCCTTTAAATGAGCAGTTCTTC
.	TRBJ1-1	TRBD1	TRBV7-8	CASSFRTGENTEAFF	TGTGCCAGCAGCTTCAGGACAGGGGAAAACACTGAAGCTTTCTTT
once	TRBJ1-5	.	TRBV6-2/TRBV6-3	CASSYAANQPQHF	TGTGCCAGCAGTTACGCTGCCAATCAGCCCCAGCATTTT